The source of this T cell receptor beta chain is a study of early T cells in non-severe SARS-CoV-2 infection. There are 14 residues in the CDR3. Trimming cost V 6 bases and J 5 bases; bases outside gene matches: 6. Germline lookup yields CDR1 SGHTA and CDR2 FQGTGA. Individual cDNA molecules were tagged with unique molecular identifiers, the study reported. From the 5' RACE reads, TCRdb called clonotypes with MiXCR, one entry per CDR3 protein. The sample has fewer than 85,000 distinct CDR3 sequences; approximately 10% are singletons. This chain links TRBV7-3 with TRBJ2-3; TRBD2 aligns across 9 bases. Sample: whole blood, taken at baseline. This sequence originates from an adult who was a healthcare worker with PCR-confirmed SARS-CoV-2 infection or an uninfected control (not recorded which). The CDR3 region has the DNA TGTGCCAGCAGTTCCAGCGGGGGGCGAGATACGCAGTATTTT. It translates to CASSSSGGRDTQYF.